This T cell receptor (beta chain) was recorded in a study of T cells in Graves' hyperthyroidism and ophthalmopathy. General observations from the study: Also found in blood were most expanded thyroid clonotypes above 0.001. Prediction of ophthalmopathy progression came a median 6.5 months pre-onset.

TCR beta CDR3 regions were amplified from RNA transcripts. With the HTBI primer set, the TCR CDR3 went through a first round of RT-PCR. MiXCR, run by TCRdb on the multiplex PCR reads, gives a single entry per CDR3 protein. The table has 660,000 or so distinct CDR3 sequences, 45% seen once. For the diagnoses, clinical symptoms, serum thyroxine and TRAb, thyroid ultrasound and orbital computed tomography were used. As concerns this clonotype: What it binds is unknown.

The sequence derives from an adult man with Graves' disease, either hyperthyroidism or ophthalmopathy (not recorded which). Source material: peripheral blood or thyroid tissue (not recorded which).

The CDR3: CASSSPRDRERTEAFF. The CDR3 nucleotides are TGTGCCAGCAGCAGCCCCCGGGACAGGGAGCGGACTGAAGCTTTCTTT. The J gene is TRBJ1-1, the V gene TRBV12-3 or TRBV12-4; 9 bases line up with TRBD1. The CDR3 sequence is 16 residues long. The V and J ends lost 6 bases and 5 bases, in that order; junction bases with no gene match: 13.